The present T cell receptor beta chain was sequenced within a study of cytomegalovirus exposure and HLA in healthy donors. General observations from the study: In a later analysis, a missense DCLRE1C variant was linked to TCR beta V- and J-gene trimming. Reports described diagnosis of cytomegalovirus status by the classifier as highly specific and sensitive. One cluster of highly shared sequence variants probably arose as a sequencing artifact. In an earlier analysis, most TCR beta V segments were productive about 87% or about 30% of the time.

Regarding this clone: Its antigen is unknown.

With 60 Vbeta and 13 Jbeta primers, the PCR was carried out. Only in-frame clones appear in the TCRdb table, and some are missing; sequencing was by immunoSEQ multiplex PCR. The sample yields approximately 100,000 clones, 78% seen once. Germline assignment: CDR1 SEHNR and CDR2 FQNEAQ (reference sequence). The CDR3 has 16 residues. The receptor was isolated from a woman aged 40 to 49 in good health and CMV-seronegative. V usage is TRBV7-9 and J usage is TRBJ2-5; 9 positions agree with TRBD1. The DNA end favors TRBJ2-7, so the J call may be wrong. The source material was PBMCs. CDR3 DNA sequence: TGTGCCAGCAGCTTAGGTTCGGGGACAGGGCACCACGAGCAGTACTTC. Its protein is CASSLGSGTGHHEQYF.